A single TCR beta chain is shown here with its context. Antigen: not known. The sample belongs to a study of cytomegalovirus exposure and HLA in healthy donors. General study results and limits: Clusters of TCRs from the first cohort tended to co-occur in the 120 or so validation repertoires (as a later analysis found).

TCRdb's table, derived via immunoSEQ multiplex PCR, lists solely in-frame clones and lacks some. The profile covers about 98,000 clones, with roughly 87% appearing a single time and over 6% taken by the ten largest. Trimming shortened V by 6 bases and J by 0 bases, and 11 bases separated the two germline ends. Germline V lookup: CDR1 LNHDA, CDR2 SQIVND (reference sequence). The CDR3 totals 14 residues. The genes are TRBV19 and TRBJ1-1, with TRBD1 as a possible D gene (5 bases). This clonotype was obtained from a man aged 18-30 years in good health and CMV-seropositive. What was sequenced was PBMCs. The CDR3 bases are TGTGCCAGTAGAGGGCCAGGGCTGAACACTGAAGCTTTCTTT. It encodes CASRGPGLNTEAFF.